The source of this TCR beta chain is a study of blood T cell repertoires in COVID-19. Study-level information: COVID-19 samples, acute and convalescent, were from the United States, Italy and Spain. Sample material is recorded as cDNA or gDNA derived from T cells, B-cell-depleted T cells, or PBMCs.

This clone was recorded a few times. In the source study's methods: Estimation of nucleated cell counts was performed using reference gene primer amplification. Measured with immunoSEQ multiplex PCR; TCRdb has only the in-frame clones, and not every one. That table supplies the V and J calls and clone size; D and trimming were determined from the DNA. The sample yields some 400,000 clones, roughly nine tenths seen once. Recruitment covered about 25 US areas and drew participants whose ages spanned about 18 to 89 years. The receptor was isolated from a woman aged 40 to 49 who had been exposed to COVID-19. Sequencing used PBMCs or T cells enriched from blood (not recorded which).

In DNA form, the CDR3 reads TGTGCCAGCAGCCGCGCGGAGTATACGCAGTATTTT. Protein sequence: CASSRAEYTQYF. The chain uses TRBV7-9 and TRBJ2-3; D not certain. The CDR3 sequence is 12 residues long. V was shortened by 5 bases and J by 7 bases, with 10 bases between the two germline ends. From germline, CDR1 is SEHNR and CDR2 FQNEAQ (reference sequence).